This T cell receptor (beta chain) originates from a study of cytotoxic CD8 clonotypes in ibrutinib-treated CLL. Study at large: The taking of response samples occurred after a median roughly 12 months of treatment, with a range of 6 to 36. A mean of approximately 260,000 productive templates and tens of thousands of productive rearrangements was obtained per sample. Study-wide points: Few clonotypes were public, and these shrank or held steady under treatment. Clonality showed a rise at ibrutinib response that reversed toward baseline at progression.

Assay used: immunoSEQ multiplex PCR; TCRdb lists only in-frame clones, some missing. The top ten clones hold 25% of a sample with fewer than 20,000 clones, 50% to 75% of them seen once. The CDR3 covers 16 residues. Germline V gene sequence: CDR1 MDHEN, CDR2 SYDVKM. V dropped 2 bases and J dropped 4; count of bases not matched to a gene: 11. Notes on this clone: Its target is unknown.

V and J are TRBV28 and TRBJ2-7, with 7 bases lining up with TRBD2. Sequences were derived from PBMCs, sampled after 12 months of ibrutinib treatment. This receptor was taken from a human donor with chronic lymphocytic leukemia. CDR3 sequence reads: CASSLRGLKGGYEQYF. The CDR3 DNA reads TGTGCCAGCAGTTTACGGGGACTAAAGGGCGGATACGAGCAGTACTTC.